What follows is one T cell receptor beta chain and its context. The data are from a study of blood T cell repertoires in COVID-19. The CDR3 loop spans 14 amino acids. V was trimmed by 0 bases and J by 8 bases, leaving 14 bases between them. Germline assignment: CDR1 SGHRS and CDR2 YFSETQ. TCRdb's copy holds only in-frame clones and misses some; the assay was immunoSEQ multiplex PCR. The table records fewer than 300,000 clones, about 70% of them present only once. Sequencing was done on a sample of peripheral blood. The chain links TRBV5-1 to TRBJ1-2; D may be TRBD1 (5 bases). This TCR derives from a woman of 80 years or more with acute or convalescent COVID-19. CDR3 nucleotides: TGCGCCAGCAGCTTGGCTGTGGGGCCGAGAGGCTACACCTTC. Its protein is CASSLAVGPRGYTF. The full variable domain, completed using reference TRBV5-1 and TRBJ1-2, is KAGVTQTPRYLIKTRGQQVTLSCSPISGHRSVSWYQQTPGQGLQFLFEYFSETQRNKGNFPGRFSGRQFSNSRSEMNVSTLELGDSALYLCASSLAVGPRGYTFGSGTRLTVV.